This T cell receptor (beta chain) appears in the sequencing data of a study of blood T cells in healthy people across ages. V lost 1 base to trimming and J lost 6 bases; unmatched junction nucleotides: 15. The CDR3 extends over 18 amino acids. CDR1 and CDR2 from the germline V gene are SGHTA and FQGNSA. Through a sample-barcoded 5' primer and a J-beta primer mix, a second PCR was run for roughly 7 to 11 cycles. MiXCR was run by TCRdb on the 5' RACE reads, yielding one entry per CDR3 protein. The sample includes roughly 2 million distinct CDR3 sequences, 40% to 55% of them seen just once. The source of this sequence is a woman in her thirties or forties in good health. The sequenced sample consisted of blood. This chain links TRBV7-2 with TRBJ2-3; TRBD1 matches at 8 bases. The chain's CDR3 is CASSLVGTGGVPGDTQYF. The CDR3 DNA is TGTGCCAGCAGCTTAGTAGGGACAGGCGGAGTCCCGGGCGATACGCAGTATTTT. The full variable domain, completed using reference TRBV7-2 and TRBJ2-3, is GAGVSQSPSNKVTEKGKDVELRCDPISGHTALYWYRQSLGQGLEFLIYFQGNSAPDKSGLPSDRFSAERTGGSVSTLTIQRTQQEDSAVYLCASSLVGTGGVPGDTQYFGPGTRLTVL.